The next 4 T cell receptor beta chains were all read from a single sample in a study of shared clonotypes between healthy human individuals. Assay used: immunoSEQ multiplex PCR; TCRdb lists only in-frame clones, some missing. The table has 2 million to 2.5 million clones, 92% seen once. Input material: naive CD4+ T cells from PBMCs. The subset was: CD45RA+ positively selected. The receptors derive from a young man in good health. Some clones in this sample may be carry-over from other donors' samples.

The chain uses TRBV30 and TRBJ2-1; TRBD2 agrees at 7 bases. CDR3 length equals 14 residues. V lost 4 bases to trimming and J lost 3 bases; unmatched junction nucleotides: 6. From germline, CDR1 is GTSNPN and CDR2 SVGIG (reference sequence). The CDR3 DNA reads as TGTGCCTGGATGGCGGGAGCAGGCTACAATGAGCAGTTCTTC. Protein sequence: CAWMAGAGYNEQFF. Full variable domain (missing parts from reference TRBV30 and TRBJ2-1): SQTIHQWPATLVQPVGSPLSLECTVEGTSNPNLYWYRQAAGRGLQLLFYSVGIGQISSEVPQNLSASRPQDRQFILSSKKLLLSDSGFYLCAWMAGAGYNEQFFGPGTRLTVL.

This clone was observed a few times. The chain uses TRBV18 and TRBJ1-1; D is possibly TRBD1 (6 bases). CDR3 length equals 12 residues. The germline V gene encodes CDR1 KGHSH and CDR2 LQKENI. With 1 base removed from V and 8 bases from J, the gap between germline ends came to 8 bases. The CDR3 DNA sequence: TGTGCCAGCTCACCACGACAGGAAGAAGCTTTCTTT. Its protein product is CASSPRQEEAFF. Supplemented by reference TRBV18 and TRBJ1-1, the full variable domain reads NAGVMQNPRHLVRRRGQEARLRCSPMKGHSHVYWYRQLPEEGLKFMVYLQKENIIDESGMPKERFSAEFPKEGPSILRIQQVVRGDSAAYFCASSPRQEEAFFGQGTRLTVV.

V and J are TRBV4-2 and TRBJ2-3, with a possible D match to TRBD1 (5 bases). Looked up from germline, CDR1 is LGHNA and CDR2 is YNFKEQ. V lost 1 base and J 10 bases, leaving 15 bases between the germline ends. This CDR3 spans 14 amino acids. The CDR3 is CASSQVGQGSSQYF. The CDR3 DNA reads TGTGCCAGCAGCCAAGTTGGGCAGGGCAGTTCGCAGTATTTT.

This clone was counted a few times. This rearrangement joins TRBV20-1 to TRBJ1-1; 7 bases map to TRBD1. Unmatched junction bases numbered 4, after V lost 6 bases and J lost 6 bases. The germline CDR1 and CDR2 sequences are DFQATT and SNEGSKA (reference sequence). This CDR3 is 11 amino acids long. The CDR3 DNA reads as TGCAGTGCGGCAGGGGGTGCTGAAGCTTTCTTT. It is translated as CSAAGGAEAFF.